This T cell receptor (beta chain) was profiled in a study of beta chain features in type 1 diabetes. Naive, central memory, regulatory and stem cell-like memory cells within the CD4+ compartment were sorted using CD45RO/CCR7/CD25/CD127/CD95/CD27. This clone turned up a few times. Its antigen remains unidentified. Investigators reverse transcribed all isolated RNA, so they sequenced expressed TCRB transcripts. Measured with immunoSEQ multiplex PCR; TCRdb has only the in-frame clones, and not every one. In the table there are roughly 370,000 clones, 14% of which are singletons. General study results and limits: The similarity of naive, central memory and Treg TCRB repertoires appeared greater among patients than among healthy donors. Possible PCR preference for shorter templates applied equally to patients and controls.

This clonotype was sampled from a young man in good health. Material: naive CD4+ T cells from blood.

CDR3 bases: TGTGCCACCAGCAGAGACCTAGCTAGCAAGCAGTATTTT. It translates to CATSRDLASKQYF. The V gene is TRBV15, the J gene TRBJ2-3; D is perhaps TRBD2 (5 bases). With 0 bases removed from V and 11 bases from J, the gap between germline ends came to 12 bases. There are 13 residues in the CDR3. Germline CDR1 is LNHNV and CDR2 is YYDKDF (reference sequence).